This T cell receptor beta chain is drawn from a study of T cell responses to AZD1222 COVID-19 vaccine. General observations from the study: Spike-wide coverage was observed for vaccine-associated CD4 TCRs, with dominant responses at 160-218 and 743-854. White British donors predominated, females outnumbered males, and clonal diversity was possibly underestimated. Reportedly, nearly half the spike-specific TCRs target unmutated variant regions.

CDR3 length equals 12 residues. Trimming took 3 bases from V and 8 from J, leaving 10 bases between them. With regard to this clone: No antigen is known for it. Other DNA sequences of this sample code for an identical CDR3.

Assay used: immunoSEQ multiplex PCR; TCRdb lists only in-frame clones, some missing. Of roughly 120,000 clones listed, 88% are singletons. Sequencing used peripheral blood, obtained on day 0 of AZD1222 vaccination. The source of this sequence is an adult in good health. This chain uses TRBV12-3 or TRBV12-4 with TRBJ1-2; D may be TRBD1 (5 bases). The CDR3 is CASSLEGTGYTF. CDR3 DNA: TGTGCCAGCAGTTTGGAAGGGACCGGCTACACCTTC.